Presented here are 10 T cell receptor beta chains from one specimen sequenced in a study of blood T cells in healthy people across ages. A J-beta primer mix and a sample-barcoded 5' primer were used in a second PCR of roughly 7 to 12 cycles. TCRdb analysed the 5' RACE reads with MiXCR anew, one entry per CDR3 protein. This repertoire shows approximately 1.5 million distinct CDR3 sequences, roughly a third found once; its top ten account for over 9%. Sequenced material: blood. The receptors shown here come from a woman younger than 45 in good health.

The CDR3 bases are TGTGCCAGCAGGCCCGGGACACAGAAAGTCGGCCACACCTTC. Residues: CASRPGTQKVGHTF. V is TRBV5-4 and J is TRBJ1-2, with D possibly being TRBD1 (6 bases). CDR1 SGHNT and CDR2 YYREEE come from the germline V gene (reference sequence). V was trimmed by 5 bases and J by 12 bases, leaving 23 bases between them. This CDR3 is built from 14 residues.

The V gene is TRBV4-1, the J gene TRBJ2-1; 11 nucleotides line up with TRBD1. V trimming: 4 bases; J trimming: 8 bases; junction bases outside the gene matches: 7. This CDR3 region has 15 residues. Germline loops: CDR1 MGHRA, CDR2 YSYEKL. As DNA, the CDR3 is TGCGCCAGCAGCCCTTTCCGGGACAGGGGGGATGAGCAGTTCTTC. This gives the protein CASSPFRDRGDEQFF.

This clonotype was detected a few times. The chain recombines TRBV15 with TRBJ2-3, with 8 positions matching TRBD2. This CDR3 spans 15 amino acids. The trim removed 9 bases at V and 2 bases at J, leaving 10 bases unmatched. Germline lookup yields CDR1 LNHNV and CDR2 YYDKDF (reference sequence). The CDR3 DNA reads TGTGCCACTACCACGGACGGGGGGGTCACAGATACGCAGTATTTT. Its translation: CATTTDGGVTDTQYF. Full variable domain (remainder filled in from reference TRBV15 and TRBJ2-3): DAMVIQNPRYQVTQFGKPVTLSCSQTLNHNVMYWYQQKSSQAPKLLFHYYDKDFNNEADTPDNFQSRRPNTSFCFLDIRSPGLGDTAMYLCATTTDGGVTDTQYFGPGTRLTVL.

This clonotype occurred a few times. The chain combines TRBV30 with TRBJ2-3; either TRBD1 or TRBD2 may supply D (6 bases each). The V end was cut by 2 bases, the J end by 2 bases, with 14 bases between. Germline V gene sequence: CDR1 GTSNPN, CDR2 SVGIG (reference sequence). The CDR3 covers 15 residues. The CDR3 spells CAWSPGEVDTDTQYF. CDR3 nucleotides: TGTGCCTGGAGTCCAGGGGAGGTTGACACAGATACGCAGTATTTT.

This clonotype was detected a few times. The chain employs TRBV6-1 and TRBJ1-2, with 7 bases identical to TRBD1. From germline, CDR1 is MNHNS and CDR2 SASEGT. The CDR3 covers 15 residues. Trimming at V came to 2 bases and at J to 1 base, leaving 4 bases not matched to a gene. CDR3 protein: CASSEYGTDNYGYTF. The CDR3 DNA is TGTGCCAGCAGTGAATACGGGACAGATAACTATGGCTACACCTTC.

This clonotype came up many times. The chain joins TRBV10-3 to TRBJ2-3; TRBD2 matches at 10 bases. V lost 8 bases to trimming and J lost 2 bases; unmatched junction nucleotides: 4. CDR1 and CDR2 (germline): ENHRY, SYGVKD. The CDR3 loop spans 14 amino acids. The CDR3 reads CAIGAGGPTDTQYF. The CDR3 nucleotides read TGTGCCATCGGAGCGGGAGGGCCCACAGATACGCAGTATTTT.

This clonotype was counted only a few times. V usage is TRBV6-1 and J usage is TRBJ2-3; tentatively, D is TRBD2 (6 bases). From germline, CDR1 is MNHNS and CDR2 SASEGT. Deletions cut 0 bases from V and 5 bases from J, with 9 bases between. The CDR3 covers 14 residues. This CDR3 reads CASSEAPGVDTQYF. The CDR3 DNA sequence: TGTGCCAGCAGTGAAGCGCCGGGGGTAGATACGCAGTATTTT.

In the case of this clonotype: One junction end does not reproduce the germline sequence, and a read error may be involved. The J gene is TRBJ1-4, the V gene TRBV15; D is ambiguous. The CDR3 totals 12 residues. Germline lookup yields CDR1 LNHNV and CDR2 YYDKDF (reference sequence). CDR3 amino acids: CAASREVSGLFF. The CDR3 region has the DNA TGTGCCGCCAGCAGAGAGGTGTCGGGGCTGTTTTTT.

The V and J genes are TRBV20-1 and TRBJ2-4; 9 bases are a match to TRBD1. Matching the DNA end better, TRBJ2-7 makes the J call doubtful. The V gene's germline CDR1 is DFQATT and CDR2 SNEGSKA (reference sequence). CDR3 length: 14 residues. In DNA form, the CDR3 reads TGCAGTGCTAGAGCGGGACAGGGAAGGTACGAGCAGTACTTC. Protein: CSARAGQGRYEQYF.

There are a few counts of this clonotype. The chain links TRBV12-3 or TRBV12-4 to TRBJ1-1; no clear D gene. The V and J ends lost 6 bases and 6 bases respectively, with 8 bases between them. This CDR3 region has 11 residues. The CDR3 loop is CASSRTAEAFF. The CDR3 DNA follows: TGTGCCAGCAGCAGGACGGCTGAAGCTTTCTTT.